This passage covers 19 T cell receptor beta chains from one sample sequenced in a study of Ad26.COV2.S vaccination and SARS-CoV-2 variants (dated by TCRdb to the early 2020s). Taken with the paper, the label for treatment or condition translates to: 15 to 20 received Ad26.COV2.S at low or high dose, single or two shots; about 5 received placebo; per-sample allocation not given. Repertoires of vaccine and placebo recipients were sequenced from samples collected on day 63 after the first injection. The library was obtained by the immunoSEQ multiplex PCR assay. This is the immuneACCESS table as TCRdb keeps it, with only in-frame sequences that have V and J called. A part of the clones is gone; compared with another copy, unresolved V genes explain less than half, and the rest is unexplained. For this sample there are about 320,000 clones; around 81% appear just once. Together, the top ten hold approximately 2.2% of the sample.

Specimen: peripheral blood, collected in a trial of Ad26.COV2.S vaccine versus placebo. Receptors originate from a person between 18 and 60 years old who received the Ad26.COV2.S COVID-19 vaccine or a placebo.

DNA of the CDR3: TGTGCTAGTGGTCCGGCAGGGAGATCCTACGAGCAGTACTTC. As protein: CASGPAGRSYEQYF. The chain couples TRBV12-5 to TRBJ2-7; D may match TRBD1 or TRBD2 (5 bases each). CDR3 length: 14 amino acids. Germline V lookup: CDR1 LGHNT, CDR2 FRNRAP. Between the trimmed V and J ends, which lost 5 bases and 1 base, there was a span of 12 bases.

The V and J genes are TRBV30 and TRBJ2-7; D not resolved. Germline V gene data show CDR1 as GTSNPN and CDR2 as SVGIG (reference sequence). V gave up 2 bases and J gave up 3 bases, with 8 bases separating them. The CDR3 is 12 amino acids. The CDR3 region has the DNA TGTGCCTGGAGTTTGGCAAACTACGAGCAGTACTTC. Translating it yields CAWSLANYEQYF.

V is TRBV9 and J is TRBJ2-1; D may be TRBD1 or TRBD2 (5 bases each). The germline V gene encodes CDR1 SGDLS and CDR2 YYNGEE. The CDR3 has 16 amino acids. V shed 0 bases and J shed 7 bases, with 17 bases lying between them. The CDR3 DNA follows: TGTGCCAGCAGCGTAGACCCCTCCGACAGACTAAATGAGCAGTTCTTC. It translates to CASSVDPSDRLNEQFF.

The chain couples TRBV24-1 to TRBJ2-5; no firm D call. The germline gives CDR1 KGHDR, CDR2 SFDVKD. The length of the CDR3 is 17 residues. The V end lost 3 bases, the J end lost 5 bases, and 21 bases lay between the germline ends. The CDR3 loop is CATSDAQGNGLVETQYF. The DNA for the CDR3 is TGTGCCACCAGTGATGCCCAAGGGAACGGGTTGGTTGAGACCCAGTACTTC.

The chain recombines TRBV4-1 with TRBJ2-1; TRBD1 might be the D (6 bases). V was trimmed by 8 bases and J by 0 bases, leaving 14 bases between them. The CDR3 consists of 15 residues. Germline CDR1 MGHRA, CDR2 YSYEKL. CDR3 loop: CASGRGLSSYNEQFF. In DNA form, the CDR3 reads TGCGCCAGCGGCAGGGGTCTCAGCTCCTACAATGAGCAGTTCTTC.

This chain uses TRBV5-6 with TRBJ2-5, with 11 bases fitting TRBD2. CDR3 length: 15 amino acids. The germline CDR1 and CDR2 sequences are SGHDT and YYEEEE. Trimming at V came to 2 bases and at J to 4 bases, leaving 4 bases not matched to a gene. The DNA for the CDR3 is TGTGCCAGCAGCTTTAGCGGGGGGGCCGTAGAGACCCAGTACTTC. The encoded protein is CASSFSGGAVETQYF.

The chain carries TRBV11-2 and TRBJ2-3, with TRBD2 identical over 8 bases. With 8 bases clipped from V and 2 bases from J, the junction kept 9 bases outside the gene matches. The germline CDR1 and CDR2 sequences are SGHAT and FQNNGV. The CDR3 runs to 15 residues. The DNA of the CDR3 is TGTGCCAGCCAAATAGCGGGGCCACACACAGATACGCAGTATTTT. Translating gives CASQIAGPHTDTQYF.

This sequence joins TRBV7-2 and TRBJ1-2; D uncertain. CDR3 length equals 16 residues. Germline V CDR1 and CDR2: SGHTA, FQGNSA. V was cut by 5 bases and J by 5 bases, with 21 bases left in between. The CDR3 bases are TGTGCCAGCAGCCCAGAGGCTCTGGCCTCCGATTATGGCTACACCTTC. Translating it yields CASSPEALASDYGYTF. The full variable domain, completed using reference TRBV7-2 and TRBJ1-2, is GAGVSQSPSNKVTEKGKDVELRCDPISGHTALYWYRQSLGQGLEFLIYFQGNSAPDKSGLPSDRFSAERTGGSVSTLTIQRTQQEDSAVYLCASSPEALASDYGYTFGSGTRLTVV.

The chain links TRBV7-8 to TRBJ1-2; D ambiguous. V dropped 0 bases and J dropped 0 bases, with 17 bases sitting between them. Germline V CDR1 and CDR2: SGHVS, FQNEAQ. The CDR3 loop spans 18 amino acids. The CDR3 region is CASSLAEAGPLSNYGYTF. The DNA for the CDR3 is TGTGCCAGCAGCTTAGCCGAGGCAGGACCCTTGTCTAACTATGGCTACACCTTC.

V gene TRBV5-4 combines with J gene TRBJ1-2, with D tentatively TRBD1 (6 bases). Germline V lookup: CDR1 SGHNT, CDR2 YYREEE (reference sequence). The length of the CDR3 is 14 residues. V lost 4 bases, J lost 4 bases, and 14 bases lay in between. The CDR3 region has the DNA TGTGCCAGCAGCGCGGACAGCCGTATCTATGGCTACACCTTC. Its translation: CASSADSRIYGYTF.

This clone was observed a few times. The chain links TRBV18 to TRBJ2-2, with D tentatively TRBD2 (6 bases). CDR1 KGHSH and CDR2 LQKENI come from the germline V gene. The CDR3 has 15 amino acids. Deletions cut 2 bases from V and 1 base from J, with 8 bases between. The CDR3 bases are TGTGCCAGCTCACCAGCGGGGAAGAACACCGGGGAGCTGTTTTTT. It yields the protein CASSPAGKNTGELFF.

In DNA, the CDR3 is TGTGCCACCAGTGACATCCGGGACAGCTACGAGCAGTACTTC. It specifies CATSDIRDSYEQYF. J is TRBJ2-7 and V is TRBV24-1, with 7 bases matching TRBD1. The CDR3 is 14 amino acids. CDR1 and CDR2 (germline): KGHDR, SFDVKD. V shed 4 bases and J 3 bases; nucleotides not matched to a gene: 5.

The chain recombines TRBV6-5 with TRBJ1-5; the D is unclear. Germline CDR1 reads MNHEY; CDR2 reads SVGAGI. Trimming cost V 6 bases and J 6 bases, with 12 bases left between them. This CDR3 contains 13 residues. The CDR3 bases are TGTGCCAGCAGGGGCCATCTCCTTCAGCCCCAGCATTTT. Protein product: CASRGHLLQPQHF.

The chain couples TRBV25-1 to TRBJ1-2; a weak D match, TRBD1 (5 bases). This CDR3 has 14 residues. Germline assignment: CDR1 MGHDK and CDR2 SYGVNS. V dropped 3 bases and J dropped 5 bases, with 13 bases sitting between them. The CDR3: CASSEGVLWYGYTF. The DNA of the CDR3 is TGTGCCAGCAGTGAGGGGGTTTTGTGGTATGGCTACACCTTC.

V usage is TRBV7-8 and J usage is TRBJ1-1; D uncertain. Germline V CDR1 and CDR2: SGHVS, FQNEAQ. The CDR3 consists of 13 residues. V was pared by 1 base and J by 4 bases, with 7 bases between. CDR3 DNA: TGTGCCAGCAGCTTAGGGTACCTCACTGAAGCTTTCTTT. Its protein is CASSLGYLTEAFF.

The CDR3 reads CASSPPPGQRYEQYF. The CDR3, as DNA: TGTGCCAGCTCACCCCCCCCGGGACAGCGTTACGAGCAGTACTTC. This chain joins TRBV18 and TRBJ2-7; 7 bases are shared with TRBD1. CDR3 size: 15 residues. V trimming: 3 bases; J trimming: 4 bases; junction bases outside the gene matches: 9. Germline values: CDR1 KGHSH, CDR2 LQKENI.

The rearrangement joins TRBV4-1 to TRBJ2-7; D ambiguous. The V and J ends lost 8 bases and 4 bases respectively, with 18 bases between them. CDR3 length: 14 amino acids. Looked up from germline, CDR1 is MGHRA and CDR2 is YSYEKL. CDR3 residues: CASRPRPDLYEQYF. The CDR3 nucleotides are TGCGCCAGCCGACCTCGGCCGGACCTTTACGAGCAGTACTTC.

The V and J genes are TRBV2 and TRBJ2-3, with D maybe TRBD2 (6 bases). V gave up 7 bases and J gave up 2 bases, with 16 bases separating them. This CDR3 is 15 amino acids long. Per the germline V gene, CDR1 is SNHLY and CDR2 is FYNNEI. CDR3 sequence (DNA): TGTGCCAGCATGGGGCTAGCGACGCTCACAGATACGCAGTATTTT. Translating gives CASMGLATLTDTQYF.

This clone was recorded only once. The V call is TRBV11-3, the J call TRBJ2-1; the D is unclear. Between the trimmed V and J ends, which lost 0 bases and 0 bases, there was a span of 9 bases. CDR1 SGHNT and CDR2 YENEEA come from the germline V gene. The CDR3 spans 16 residues. The CDR3 region is CASSLDGSSSYNEQFF. The CDR3 DNA reads TGTGCCAGCAGCTTAGATGGCAGTAGCTCCTACAATGAGCAGTTCTTC.